This TCR beta chain was recorded in a study of graft-versus-host responses after intestinal transplantation. About the research overall: All recipients were transplanted with multivisceral, liver-intestinal, or isolated intestinal grafts.

The protocol was immunoSEQ multiplex PCR, while the TCRdb copy is restricted to in-frame clones and leaves out a portion. Of 110,000 to 150,000 clones listed, around nine tenths are singletons. V dropped 5 bases and J dropped 1 base, with 11 bases sitting between them. Germline lookup yields CDR1 SQVTM and CDR2 ANQGSEA. The CDR3 sequence is 13 residues long. As to this clone: Its antigen is undetermined.

The receptor was derived from a human donor who received an intestinal transplant. The chain carries TRBV29-1 and TRBJ1-1; no reliable D call. Sequenced here: unstimulated CD4+ T cells sorted from spleen or lymph node cells, sampled before intestinal transplant. The CDR3 loop reads CSVHPDPNTEAFF. CDR3 nucleotides: TGCAGCGTTCACCCGGACCCGAACACTGAAGCTTTCTTT.